Listed here are 18 T cell receptor beta chains from one sample, sequenced in a study of ipilimumab plus nivolumab after autologous stem cell transplantation. Assay used: immunoSEQ multiplex PCR; TCRdb lists only in-frame clones, some missing. This sample has about 43,000 clones, with 88% found just once. The sequencing used PBMCs, collected in a trial of ipilimumab plus nivolumab as post-transplant consolidation. These TCRs come from a male donor with multiple myeloma.

This chain joins TRBV11-3 and TRBJ1-5, with TRBD1 as a possible D gene (5 bases). The germline V gene encodes CDR1 SGHNT and CDR2 YENEEA. Trimming shortened V by 3 bases and J by 7 bases, and 16 bases separated the two germline ends. The CDR3 sequence is 15 residues long. The DNA of the CDR3 is TGTGCCAGCAGCTTGGGGCAGGGAAGGAGGCAGCCCCAGCATTTT. Amino acids: CASSLGQGRRQPQHF.

For this clone: At one boundary the junction diverges from the germline segment, which might be a read error. CDR3 sequence reads: CASSDRWGF. In DNA form, the CDR3 reads TGTGCCAGCAGTGATAGGTGGGGCTTT. The chain recombines TRBV2 with TRBJ1-1; D gene unclear. From germline, CDR1 is SNHLY and CDR2 FYNNEI. This CDR3 is 9 amino acids long.

The chain joins TRBV7-2 to TRBJ1-2; D uncertain. CDR1 SGHTA and CDR2 FQGNSA come from the germline V gene. Trimming left V 6 bases short and J 0 bases short, with 11 bases between. The CDR3 consists of 14 residues. The DNA for the CDR3 is TGTGCCAGCAGTACGGGTCTAGCTAACTATGGCTACACCTTC. This sequence encodes CASSTGLANYGYTF.

V is TRBV5-1 and J is TRBJ2-2; 7 nucleotides align to TRBD2. J was trimmed by 1 base and V by 0 bases; bases with no gene match: 3. Germline assignment: CDR1 SGHRS and CDR2 YFSETQ. There are 16 residues in the CDR3. Here the CDR3 reads CASSLVPSGNTGELFF. For the CDR3, the DNA is TGCGCCAGCAGCTTGGTCCCTAGCGGGAACACCGGGGAGCTGTTTTTT.

A single count supports this clone. The chain carries TRBV2 and TRBJ2-7, with D tentatively TRBD2 (6 bases). The CDR3 is made up of 14 amino acids. The V and J ends lost 6 bases and 2 bases respectively, with 14 bases between them. CDR1 is SNHLY, CDR2 FYNNEI, per germline. This chain's CDR3 is CASRGRAGPYEQYF. In nucleotides, the CDR3 is TGTGCCAGCAGAGGAAGAGCGGGTCCCTACGAGCAGTACTTC. Complete variable domain (other parts from reference TRBV2 and TRBJ2-7): EPEVTQTPSHQVTQMGQEVILRCVPISNHLYFYWYRQILGQKVEFLVSFYNNEISEKSEIFDDQFSVERPDGSNFTLKIRSTKLEDSAMYFCASRGRAGPYEQYFGPGTRLTVT.

Within the sample, this clone is medium-sized. For the CDR3, the DNA is TGTGCCAGCAGTTACCGGACAGTATCGAACACCGGGGAGCTGTTTTTT. It translates to CASSYRTVSNTGELFF. This rearrangement joins TRBV6-5 to TRBJ2-2; the D gene is possibly TRBD1 (6 bases). V shed 2 bases and J shed 0 bases, with 10 bases lying between them. CDR3 size: 16 residues. Germline lookup yields CDR1 MNHEY and CDR2 SVGAGI.

The chain employs TRBV14 and TRBJ2-1; 9 nucleotides line up with TRBD2. The CDR3 extends over 17 amino acids. The ends lost 1 base at V and 0 bases at J; junction bases unmatched: 4. The germline V gene encodes CDR1 SGHDN and CDR2 FVKESK. This CDR3 is CASSQVGAGGSYNEQFF. DNA for the CDR3: TGTGCCAGCAGCCAAGTCGGAGCGGGAGGCTCCTACAATGAGCAGTTCTTC.

The chain combines TRBV7-2 with TRBJ2-3; D is tentatively TRBD1 or TRBD2 (5 bases each). In germline, CDR1 is SGHTA, CDR2 FQGNSA. Trimming removed 3 bases from V and 2 bases from J, with 9 bases in between. The CDR3 sequence is 14 residues long. CDR3: CASSFSGATDTQYF. The CDR3 DNA reads as TGTGCCAGCAGCTTCTCCGGGGCCACAGATACGCAGTATTTT.

CDR3 region: CASSLAGGGGGSYEQYF. CDR3 DNA: TGTGCCAGCAGCTTAGCAGGAGGTGGGGGGGGCTCCTACGAGCAGTACTTC. This rearrangement joins TRBV7-9 to TRBJ2-7; 7 nucleotides agree with TRBD2. The CDR3 totals 17 residues. V dropped 0 bases and J dropped 0; count of bases not matched to a gene: 8. The germline gives CDR1 SEHNR, CDR2 FQNEAQ (reference sequence).

This chain connects TRBV5-4 to TRBJ2-3; TRBD2 matches 12 bases. The CDR3 runs 15 residues. Germline V gives CDR1 SGHNT, CDR2 YYREEE (reference sequence). Trimming cost V 5 bases and J 1 base; bases outside gene matches: 2. Here the CDR3 DNA reads TGTGCCAGCAGGCTAGCGGGAGGGCGCACAGATACGCAGTATTTT. It translates to CASRLAGGRTDTQYF.

This clone was detected only once. The chain carries TRBV6-5 and TRBJ1-1; D is ambiguous. There are 14 residues in the CDR3. The V gene's germline CDR1 is MNHEY and CDR2 SVGAGI. Deletions cut 4 bases from V and 5 bases from J, with 14 bases between. This CDR3 is CASSLQTVPTEAFF. DNA of the CDR3: TGTGCCAGCAGTTTACAGACGGTACCGACTGAAGCTTTCTTT.

The gene calls are TRBV27 and TRBJ1-1; 7 nucleotides agree with TRBD1. CDR1 and CDR2 (germline): MNHEY, SMNVEV (reference sequence). The CDR3 contains 13 residues. Losses at the gene ends were 5 bases for V and 11 bases for J; bases not matched to a gene: 11. CDR3 region: CASSPRATGYAFF. In DNA form, the CDR3 reads TGTGCCAGCAGTCCGAGGGCGACAGGGTACGCTTTCTTT.

The rearrangement links TRBV6-5 to TRBJ2-5; TRBD2 agrees at 8 bases. The V gene's germline CDR1 is MNHEY and CDR2 SVGAGI. The CDR3 contains 14 residues. V lost 4 bases to trimming and J lost 3 bases; unmatched junction nucleotides: 4. This chain's CDR3 is CASSLQRGKETQYF. Here the CDR3 DNA reads TGTGCCAGCAGTTTGCAGCGGGGGAAAGAGACCCAGTACTTC.

The chain carries TRBV28 and TRBJ1-5; D perhaps matches TRBD1 (5 bases). V was shortened by 5 bases and J by 0 bases, with 11 bases between the two germline ends. In germline, CDR1 is MDHEN, CDR2 SYDVKM. The CDR3 contains 15 residues. CDR3 amino acids: CASSRGRYSNQPQHF. The CDR3 DNA reads TGTGCCAGCAGTAGGGGCAGGTATAGCAATCAGCCCCAGCATTTT.

The chain carries TRBV7-2 and TRBJ2-3; no reliable D call. Trimming cost V 5 bases and J 4 bases, with 19 bases left between them. Per germline, CDR1 SGHTA and CDR2 FQGNSA. The CDR3 spans 16 residues. The DNA for the CDR3 is TGTGCCAGCAGCGCCGATCGGGCGTTGGGCGCAGATACGCAGTATTTT. Residues: CASSADRALGADTQYF.

This clone was observed once. The CDR3 DNA is TGCGCCAGCAGGGTTTCAGGGATCGCAGAGACCCAGTACTTC. Translating it yields CASRVSGIAETQYF. V usage is TRBV5-1 and J usage is TRBJ2-5; D may be TRBD1 (5 bases). From germline, CDR1 is SGHRS and CDR2 YFSETQ. The V and J ends lost 5 bases and 4 bases respectively, with 15 bases between them. The CDR3 is made up of 14 amino acids.

This rearrangement joins TRBV19 to TRBJ2-1; 11 bases agree with TRBD1. Losses at the gene ends were 5 bases for V and 9 bases for J; bases not matched to a gene: 9. Looked up from germline, CDR1 is LNHDA and CDR2 is SQIVND (reference sequence). The CDR3 contains 15 residues. In DNA form, the CDR3 reads TGTGCCAGTAGTCCCCGGGACAGGGGGGGGCCTGAGCAGTTCTTC. Amino acid sequence: CASSPRDRGGPEQFF.

V usage is TRBV2 and J usage is TRBJ2-5, with 7 bases aligning to TRBD2. Germline loops: CDR1 SNHLY, CDR2 FYNNEI. The CDR3 runs to 14 residues. After removal of 7 bases from V and 5 bases from J, the junction contained 10 bases not matched to a gene. The CDR3 DNA follows: TGTGCCAGCAATCCTGGGGGAGGGTGGGAGACCCAGTACTTC. Residues: CASNPGGGWETQYF.